This T cell receptor beta chain is drawn from a study of T cell responses to AZD1222 COVID-19 vaccine. Method: immunoSEQ multiplex PCR; TCRdb's copy keeps in-frame clones and lacks some. The sample lists about 120,000 clones, roughly 90% occurring once. This CDR3 spans 12 amino acids. Germline CDR1 and CDR2: SEHNR and FQNEAQ (reference sequence). Deletions cut 3 bases from V and 5 bases from J, with 8 bases between. This clone was observed a single time. The sequence derives from an adult who received the MenACWY meningococcal vaccine as a control. The genes are TRBV7-9 and TRBJ2-7; D tentatively reads TRBD1 or TRBD2 (5 bases each). Specimen: peripheral blood, collected 28 days after the second dose of the MenACWY control vaccine. CDR3 region: CASSFGADEQYF. In nucleotides, the CDR3 is TGTGCCAGCAGCTTCGGGGCGGACGAGCAGTACTTC.